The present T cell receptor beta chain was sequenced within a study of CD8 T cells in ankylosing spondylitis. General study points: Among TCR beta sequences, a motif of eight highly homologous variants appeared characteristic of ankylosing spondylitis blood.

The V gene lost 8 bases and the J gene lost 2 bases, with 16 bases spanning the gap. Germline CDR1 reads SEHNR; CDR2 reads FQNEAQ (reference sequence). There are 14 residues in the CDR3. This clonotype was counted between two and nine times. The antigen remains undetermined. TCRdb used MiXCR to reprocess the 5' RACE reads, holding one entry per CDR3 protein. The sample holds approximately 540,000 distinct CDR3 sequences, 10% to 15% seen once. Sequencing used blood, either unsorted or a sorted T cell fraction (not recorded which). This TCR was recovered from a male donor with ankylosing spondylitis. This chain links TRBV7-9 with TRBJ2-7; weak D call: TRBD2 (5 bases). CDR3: CASGRGQVTYEQYF. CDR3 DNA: TGTGCCAGCGGAAGAGGGCAGGTAACCTACGAGCAGTACTTC.